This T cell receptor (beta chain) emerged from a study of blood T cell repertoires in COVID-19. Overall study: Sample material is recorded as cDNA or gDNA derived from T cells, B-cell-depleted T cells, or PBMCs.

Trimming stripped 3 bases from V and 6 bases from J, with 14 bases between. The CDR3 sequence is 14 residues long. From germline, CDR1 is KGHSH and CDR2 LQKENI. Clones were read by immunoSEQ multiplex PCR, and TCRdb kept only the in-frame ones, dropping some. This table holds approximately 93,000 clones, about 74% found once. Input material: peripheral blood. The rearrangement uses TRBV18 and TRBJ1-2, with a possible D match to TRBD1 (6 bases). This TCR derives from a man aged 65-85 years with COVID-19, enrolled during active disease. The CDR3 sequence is CASSPIRGGNGYTF. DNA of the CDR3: TGTGCCAGCTCACCTATCAGGGGTGGCAATGGCTACACCTTC.